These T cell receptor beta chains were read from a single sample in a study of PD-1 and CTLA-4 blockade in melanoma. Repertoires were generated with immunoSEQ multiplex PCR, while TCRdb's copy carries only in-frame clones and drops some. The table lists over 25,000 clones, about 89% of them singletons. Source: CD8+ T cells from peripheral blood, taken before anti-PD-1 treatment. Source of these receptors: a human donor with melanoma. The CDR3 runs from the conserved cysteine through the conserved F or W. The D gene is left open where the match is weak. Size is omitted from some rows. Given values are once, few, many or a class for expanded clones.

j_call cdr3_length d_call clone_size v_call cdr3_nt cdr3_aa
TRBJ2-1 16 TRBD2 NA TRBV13 TGTGCCAGCAGCCCCCCGGTTAGCGGGAGACACAATGAGCAGTTCTTC CASSPPVSGRHNEQFF
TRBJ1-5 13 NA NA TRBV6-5 TGTGCCAGCAGGTTTGAATCCAATCAGCCCCAGCATTTT CASRFESNQPQHF
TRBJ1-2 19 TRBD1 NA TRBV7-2 TGTGCCAGCAGCTTAGCCCCCCAGCCGGGGGACAGGGGTGACTATGGCTACACCTTC CASSLAPQPGDRGDYGYTF
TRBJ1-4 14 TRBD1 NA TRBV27 TGTGCCAGTCGGGACAGGGGAACTAATGAAAAACTGTTTTTT CASRDRGTNEKLFF
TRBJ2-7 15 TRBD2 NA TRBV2 TGTGCCAGCAGTGAAAAGCGGGAGCGCTCCTACGAGCAGTACTTC CASSEKRERSYEQYF
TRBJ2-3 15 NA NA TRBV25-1 TGTGCCAGCAGTGACGGGCGGCCAGGGGCAGATACGCAGTATTTT CASSDGRPGADTQYF
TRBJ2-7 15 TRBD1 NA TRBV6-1 TGTGCCAGCAGTGAGTGGGGGACAGGGAAGTACGAGCAGTACTTC CASSEWGTGKYEQYF
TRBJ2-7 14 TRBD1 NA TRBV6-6 TGTGCCAGCAGTTACGGACAGGGGGCGGACGAGCAGTACTTC CASSYGQGADEQYF
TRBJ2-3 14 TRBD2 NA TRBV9 TGTGCCAGCGCGGCGGGAGGGCCGGCAGATACGCAGTATTTT CASAAGGPADTQYF
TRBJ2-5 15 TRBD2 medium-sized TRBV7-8 TGTGCCAGCAGCTTCGGCGCGGGAGAAGGAGAGACCCAGTACTTC CASSFGAGEGETQYF
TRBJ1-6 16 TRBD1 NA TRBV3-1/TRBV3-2 TGTGCCAGCAGCCTGAGGGGGGGACAGGATAATTCACCCCTCCACTTT CASSLRGGQDNSPLHF
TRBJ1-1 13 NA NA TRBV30 TGTGCCGGGACGGGGGATTTGAACACTGAAGCTTTCTTT CAGTGDLNTEAFF
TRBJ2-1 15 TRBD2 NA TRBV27 TGTGCCAGCGGAGAAGCGGGAGGGCCGGGGAATGAGCAGTTCTTC CASGEAGGPGNEQFF
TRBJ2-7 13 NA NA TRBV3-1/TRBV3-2 TGTGCCAGCAGCCAAACAGGGCTTTACGAGCAGTACTTC CASSQTGLYEQYF
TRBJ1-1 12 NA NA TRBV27 TGTGCCAGCGGGGGGTGGGGGACTGAAGCTTTCTTT CASGGWGTEAFF
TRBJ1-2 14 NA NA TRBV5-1 TGCGCCAGCAGAGCCCAGGGGCATTACTATGGCTACACCTTC CASRAQGHYYGYTF
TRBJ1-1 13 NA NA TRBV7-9 TGTGCCAGCAGGCCGCCGGGTGGGGCTGAAGCTTTCTTT CASRPPGGAEAFF
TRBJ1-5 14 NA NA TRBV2 TGTGCCAGCAGTTTCGAATATAGCAATCAGCCCCAGCATTTT CASSFEYSNQPQHF
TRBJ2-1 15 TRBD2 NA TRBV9 TGTGCCAGCAGCGTGGGGGGGAGGCCAGACAATGAGCAGTTCTTC CASSVGGRPDNEQFF
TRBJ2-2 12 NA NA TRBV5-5 TGTGCCAGCAGCCCCTGGACCGGGGAGCTGTTTTTT CASSPWTGELFF
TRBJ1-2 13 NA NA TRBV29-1 TGCAGCGTCCCCGGGACAACCAACTATGGCTACACCTTC CSVPGTTNYGYTF
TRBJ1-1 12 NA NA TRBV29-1 TGCAGCGTTACCAAGACGGACACTGAAGCTTTCTTT CSVTKTDTEAFF
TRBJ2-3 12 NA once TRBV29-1 TGCAGCGTATTGTTGGTGGACGGCGCGCAGTATTTT CSVLLVDGAQYF
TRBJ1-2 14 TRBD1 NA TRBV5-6 TGTGCCAGCAGCGCGACAGGGACCTTCTATGGCTACACCTTC CASSATGTFYGYTF
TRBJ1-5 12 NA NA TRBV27 TGTGCCAGCAGTTTAAGCAATCAGCCCCAGCATTTT CASSLSNQPQHF
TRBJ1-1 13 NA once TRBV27 TGTGCCAGCGGAAGTTATCTGAACACTGAAGCTTTCTTT CASGSYLNTEAFF
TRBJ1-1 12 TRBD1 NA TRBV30 TGTGCCTGGAGTGAGGACAGGCCTGAAGCTTTCTTT CAWSEDRPEAFF
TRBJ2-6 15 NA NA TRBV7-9 TGTGCCAGCAGCACCAGGAGCTCTGGGGCCAACGTCCTGACTTTC CASSTRSSGANVLTF
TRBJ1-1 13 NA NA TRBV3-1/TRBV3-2 TGTGCCAGCAGCCCCCCGGGGAGCGGTGAAGCTTTCTTT CASSPPGSGEAFF
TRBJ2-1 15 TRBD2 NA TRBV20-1 TGCAGTGCTAGTTACGGGCTAGCGGGAGAAAATGAGCAGTTCTTC CSASYGLAGENEQFF
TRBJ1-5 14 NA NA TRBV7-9 TGTGCCAGCAGCTTAACAGGGATTTATCAGCCCCAGCATTTT CASSLTGIYQPQHF
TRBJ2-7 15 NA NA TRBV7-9 TGTGCCAGCAGCTGGCCCGTTGGGCAGGGGCTCGAGCAGTACTTC CASSWPVGQGLEQYF
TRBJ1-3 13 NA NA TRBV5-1 TGCGCCAGCAGCTGGGACGGTGGAAACACCATATATTTT CASSWDGGNTIYF
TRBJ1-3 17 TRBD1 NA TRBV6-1 TGTGCCAGCAGTGAATGGGAGGGGGCGATCTCTGGAAACACCATATATTTT CASSEWEGAISGNTIYF
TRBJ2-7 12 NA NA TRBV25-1 TGTGCCAGCAGTGACAGGGCCTACGAGCAGTACTTC CASSDRAYEQYF
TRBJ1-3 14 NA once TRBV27 TGTGCCAGCAGTCAAACGACCCTTGGAAACACCATATATTTT CASSQTTLGNTIYF
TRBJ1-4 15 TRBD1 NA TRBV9 TGTGCCAGCAGCCCCTGGCAGGGGGAAAATGAAAAACTGTTTTTT CASSPWQGENEKLFF
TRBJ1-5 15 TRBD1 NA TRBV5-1 TGCGCCAGCAGCTTGGGACAGGGGGCAAACCAGCCCCAGCATTTT CASSLGQGANQPQHF
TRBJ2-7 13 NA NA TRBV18 TGTGCCAGCTCACCATCCGGGGCCTACGAGCAGTACTTC CASSPSGAYEQYF
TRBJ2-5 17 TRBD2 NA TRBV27 TGTGCCAGCAGTTCCCTTAGCGGGAGGGCCAGAGGCGAGACCCAGTACTTC CASSSLSGRARGETQYF
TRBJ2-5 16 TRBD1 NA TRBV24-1 TGTGCCACCAGTGATTTCTCGCGGACAGGGCGGGAGACCCAGTACTTC CATSDFSRTGRETQYF
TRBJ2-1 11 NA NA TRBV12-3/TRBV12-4 TGTGCCAGCAGGAGGTACAATGAGCAGTTCTTC CASRRYNEQFF
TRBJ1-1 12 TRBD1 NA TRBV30 TGTGCCATCGGGACAGGGGGTTTGCCGGACACCTTT CAIGTGGLPDTF
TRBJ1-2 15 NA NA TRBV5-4 TGTGCCAGCAGCTCGAGAGAATTTGGAACCTATGGCTACACCTTC CASSSREFGTYGYTF
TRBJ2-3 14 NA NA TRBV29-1 TGCAGCGTTGACGACTCAGCCGCAACAGATACGCAGTATTTT CSVDDSAATDTQYF
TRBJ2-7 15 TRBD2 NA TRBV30 TGTGCCTGGAGTCCCTGGGGGGGGAGCTCCTACGAGCAGTACTTC CAWSPWGGSSYEQYF
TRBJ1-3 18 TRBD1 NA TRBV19 TGTGCCAGTATGGTCGGTGGCCCTACAGGGGACTCTGGAAACACCATATATTTT CASMVGGPTGDSGNTIYF
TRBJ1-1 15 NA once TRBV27 TGTGCCAGCAGTTCCGTAGACAACTTGGGGACTGAAGCTTTCTTT CASSSVDNLGTEAFF
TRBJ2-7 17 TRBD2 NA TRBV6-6 TGTGCCAGCAGTCTCCGACTAGCGGGGGACCTCTCCTACGAGCAGTACTTC CASSLRLAGDLSYEQYF
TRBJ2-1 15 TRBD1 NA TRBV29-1 TGCAGCGTCGTACCTACAGGGGGCGAAGTAGGTGAGCAGTTCTTC CSVVPTGGEVGEQFF
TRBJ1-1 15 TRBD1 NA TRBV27 TGTGCCAGCTCCCTGACAGGGCTTGCAAGAACTGAAGCTTTCTTT CASSLTGLARTEAFF
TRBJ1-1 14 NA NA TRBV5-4 TGTGCCAGCAGCTTTTCGACACAGAACACTGAAGCTTTCTTT CASSFSTQNTEAFF
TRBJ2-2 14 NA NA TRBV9 TGTGCCAGCAGCGCCAACTCGAACACCGGGGAGCTGTTTTTT CASSANSNTGELFF
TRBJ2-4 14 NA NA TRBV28 TGTGCCAGCAGCCCACACTTAGCCAAAAACATTCAGTACTTC CASSPHLAKNIQYF
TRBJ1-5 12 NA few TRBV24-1 TGTGCCACCAGTGGAGGCAATCAGCCCCAGCATTTT CATSGGNQPQHF
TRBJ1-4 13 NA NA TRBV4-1 TGCGCCAGCAGCCAAGATGGGGCTGAAAAACTGTTTTTT CASSQDGAEKLFF
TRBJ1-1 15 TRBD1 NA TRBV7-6 TGTGCCAGCGGTAAGACAGGGGGCGCCGGTACTGAAGCTTTCTTT CASGKTGGAGTEAFF
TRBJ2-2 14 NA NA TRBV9 TGTGCCAGCAGCCCCGAACGGTACACCGGGGAGCTGTTTTTT CASSPERYTGELFF
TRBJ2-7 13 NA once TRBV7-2 TGTGCCAGCAGCGTCCCGGGGCTGGGGGAGCAGTACTTC CASSVPGLGEQYF
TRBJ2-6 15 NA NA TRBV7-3 TGTGCCAGCAGCTTACACAGCTCTGGGGCCAACGTCCTGACTTTC CASSLHSSGANVLTF